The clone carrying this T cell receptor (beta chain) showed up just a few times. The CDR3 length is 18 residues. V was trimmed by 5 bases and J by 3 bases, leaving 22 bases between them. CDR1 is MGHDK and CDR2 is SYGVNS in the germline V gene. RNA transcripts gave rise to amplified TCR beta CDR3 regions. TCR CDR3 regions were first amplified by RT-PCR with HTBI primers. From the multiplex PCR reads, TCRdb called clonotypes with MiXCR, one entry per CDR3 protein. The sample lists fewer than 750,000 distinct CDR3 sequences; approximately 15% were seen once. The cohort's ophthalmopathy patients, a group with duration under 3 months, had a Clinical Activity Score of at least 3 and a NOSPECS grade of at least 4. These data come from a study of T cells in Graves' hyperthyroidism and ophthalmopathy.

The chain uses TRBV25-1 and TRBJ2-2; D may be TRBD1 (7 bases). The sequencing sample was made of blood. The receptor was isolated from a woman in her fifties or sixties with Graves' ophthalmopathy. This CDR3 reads CASSSLRGVQGDTGELFF. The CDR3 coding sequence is TGTGCCAGCAGTAGCTTAAGGGGGGTTCAGGGGGACACCGGGGAGCTGTTTTTT.